This T cell receptor (beta chain) originates from a study of CD8 T cells in ankylosing spondylitis. As the method for making TCR beta libraries, quantitative 5'-RACE with molecular barcodes was used. One entry per CDR3 protein, called by TCRdb with MiXCR from the 5' RACE reads. In the table there are around 770,000 distinct CDR3 sequences, 19% of which are singletons. The CDR3 totals 15 residues. With 6 bases clipped from V and 7 bases from J, the junction kept 10 bases outside the gene matches. Study-level results: Peripheral blood held disease-linked clones only at relatively low frequency, and these were CD8+. Some of the motif variants had earlier been found in reactive arthritis patients' fluid and blood. In ankylosing spondylitis blood, a motif of roughly 8 highly homologous TCR beta variants appeared characteristic. According to the report, clones linked to the disease were significantly enriched in matched synovial fluid samples taken from ankylosing spondylitis patients.

The sample holds many counts of this clonotype. Its antigen is unidentified. The sequence came from a male donor with ankylosing spondylitis. The chain uses TRBV12-3 or TRBV12-4 and TRBJ2-1; 9 bases line up with TRBD2. Input material: blood, either unsorted or a sorted T cell fraction (not recorded which). The CDR3 region has the DNA TGTGCCAGCAGCCCGCTAGCGGGGACTGGGAATGAGCAGTTCTTC. It yields the protein CASSPLAGTGNEQFF.